Listed below are T cell receptor beta chains from one sample, sequenced in a study of shared clonotypes between healthy human individuals. Using immunoSEQ multiplex PCR, the repertoire was profiled, and TCRdb retains in-frame clones only, with some absent. This table has 1.5 million to 2.5 million clones, just under 95% appearing once. Material for sequencing was naive CD8+ T cells sorted from blood. All receptors derive from a man between 18 and 29 years old in good health. Both conserved end residues are part of each CDR3. The D gene is left open where the match is weak. Clone size is shown for a subset of rows, as once, few, many or a class of expanded clone.

J gene | V gene | D gene | clone size | CDR3 protein | CDR3 DNA
TRBJ2-2 | TRBV5-8 | . | . | CASSLFVADTGELFF | TGTGCCAGCAGCTTATTCGTGGCCGACACCGGGGAGCTGTTTTTT
TRBJ2-7 | TRBV7-9 | . | . | CASSLASAYEQYF | TGTGCCAGCAGCTTGGCTAGCGCCTACGAGCAGTACTTC
TRBJ2-7 | TRBV4-1 | TRBD2 | . | CASSQVPGLASSEQYF | TGCGCCAGCAGCCAAGTCCCGGGACTAGCGTCTAGCGAGCAGTACTTC
TRBJ2-2 | TRBV14 | . | . | CASSQDPQATGELFF | TGTGCCAGCAGCCAAGACCCACAGGCCACCGGGGAGCTGTTTTTT
TRBJ1-4 | TRBV9 | TRBD1 | . | CASSVEGQGAEKLFF | TGTGCCAGCAGCGTAGAGGGACAGGGGGCAGAAAAACTGTTTTTT
TRBJ2-2 | TRBV30 | . | . | CASTVSGELFF | TGTGCCTCGACAGTATCCGGGGAGCTGTTTTTT
TRBJ2-1 | TRBV5-1 | . | . | CASSLGIADDQFF | TGCGCCAGCAGCTTGGGAATAGCGGATGATCAGTTCTTC
TRBJ2-7 | TRBV9 | . | . | CASSVGPGTNEQYF | TGTGCCAGCAGCGTAGGCCCAGGGACCAACGAGCAGTACTTC
TRBJ2-2 | TRBV6-1 | . | . | CASSEEGTGELFF | TGTGCCAGCAGTGAAGAAGGGACCGGGGAGCTGTTTTTT
TRBJ2-5 | TRBV9 | TRBD1 | . | CASSARDRGPFETQYF | TGTGCCAGCAGCGCCAGGGACAGGGGGCCATTTGAGACCCAGTACTTC
TRBJ1-4 | TRBV14 | . | . | CASSQRGAAWEKLFF | TGTGCCAGCAGCCAGAGAGGGGCCGCTTGGGAAAAACTGTTTTTT
TRBJ1-3 | TRBV30 | . | once | CAWSVVPPGSGNTIYF | TGTGCCTGGAGTGTCGTTCCCCCAGGCTCTGGAAACACCATATATTTT
TRBJ1-1 | TRBV5-8 | . | . | CASTTLEAFF | TGTGCCAGCACTACACTGGAGGCTTTCTTT
TRBJ2-7 | TRBV28 | . | . | CASSFWMGYEQYF | TGTGCCAGCAGTTTCTGGATGGGCTACGAGCAGTACTTC
TRBJ1-6 | TRBV2 | . | once | CASSEVAASYRGRTNSPLHF | TGTGCCAGCAGTGAAGTGGCTGCCTCGTACCGCGGACGGACCAATTCACCCCTCCACTTT
TRBJ1-2 | TRBV5-6 | . | . | CASSYLAYYTF | TGTGCCAGCAGCTATCTAGCCTACTACACCTTC
TRBJ2-1 | TRBV6-5 | . | once | CASSYSGGLYNEQFF | TGTGCCAGCAGTTACTCGGGGGGGCTATACAATGAGCAGTTCTTC
TRBJ2-7 | TRBV28 | TRBD1 | . | CASRETGNYEQYF | TGTGCCAGCAGGGAGACAGGGAACTACGAGCAGTACTTC
TRBJ1-2 | TRBV29-1 | . | . | CSVDGNGVPTYGYTF | TGCAGCGTTGACGGGAACGGGGTGCCCACTTATGGCTACACCTTC
TRBJ2-5 | TRBV7-9 | . | . | CASSLFAPQETQYF | TGTGCCAGCAGCTTATTTGCCCCTCAAGAGACCCAGTACTTC
TRBJ1-5 | TRBV7-9 | . | few | CASSLGNQPQHF | TGTGCCAGCAGCTTAGGAAATCAGCCCCAGCATTTT
TRBJ1-3 | TRBV7-9 | . | . | CASSLGEAPGNTIYF | TGTGCCAGCAGCTTAGGGGAGGCCCCGGGGAACACCATATATTTT
TRBJ1-5 | TRBV6-1 | . | . | CASSEGYSNQPQHF | TGTGCCAGCAGTGAGGGCTATAGCAATCAGCCCCAGCATTTT
TRBJ1-1 | TRBV5-1 | . | . | CASSLGPQTEAFF | TGCGCCAGCAGCTTGGGCCCCCAGACTGAAGCTTTCTTT
TRBJ2-7 | TRBV4-2 | . | many | CASSQEGEPRSYEQYF | TGTGCCAGCAGCCAAGAGGGGGAGCCGAGGTCCTACGAGCAGTACTTC
TRBJ1-2 | TRBV29-1 | . | . | CSVEEKDYGYTF | TGCAGCGTTGAAGAAAAGGATTATGGCTACACCTTC
TRBJ1-4 | TRBV27 | . | . | CASPRKPGPLGEKLFF | TGTGCCAGCCCAAGAAAGCCGGGACCTCTGGGCGAAAAACTGTTTTTT
TRBJ1-1 | TRBV5-1 | . | few | CASSLAVDTEAFF | TGCGCCAGCAGCTTGGCCGTAGACACTGAAGCTTTCTTT
TRBJ1-6 | TRBV25-1 | . | . | CASIPNGGSYNSPLHF | TGTGCCAGCATCCCAAACGGGGGCTCCTATAATTCACCCCTCCACTTT
TRBJ2-1 | TRBV6-6 | TRBD1 | . | CASSFTGTGYNEQFF | TGTGCCAGCAGCTTCACCGGGACAGGTTATAATGAGCAGTTCTTC
TRBJ2-7 | TRBV11-3 | . | . | CASSQASYEQYF | TGTGCCAGCAGTCAGGCCTCATACGAGCAGTACTTC
TRBJ2-5 | TRBV28 | TRBD1 | . | CASRDTGGGETQYF | TGTGCCAGCAGAGACACAGGGGGCGGAGAGACCCAGTACTTC
TRBJ1-1 | TRBV6-1 | . | . | CASGRGTNTEAFF | TGTGCCAGTGGGCGGGGGACGAACACTGAAGCTTTCTTT
TRBJ2-3 | TRBV30 | . | . | CAWVRDSADTQYF | TGTGCCTGGGTCCGGGACTCGGCAGATACGCAGTATTTT
TRBJ2-7 | TRBV13 | TRBD2 | . | CASSRAGGSYEQYF | TGTGCCAGCAGCCGGGCGGGAGGATCCTACGAGCAGTACTTC
TRBJ2-1 | TRBV28 | TRBD2 | . | CASSSPLSLAVTYNEQFF | TGTGCCAGCAGTTCTCCTCTGTCGCTAGCGGTGACTTACAATGAGCAGTTCTTC
TRBJ2-2 | TRBV10-2 | . | . | CASSRDLNTGELFF | TGCGCCAGCAGCCGGGACCTGAACACCGGGGAGCTGTTTTTT
TRBJ2-7 | TRBV7-9 | . | . | CASTDSFGGGEQYF | TGTGCCAGCACCGATAGCTTTGGTGGTGGCGAGCAGTACTTC
TRBJ1-5 | TRBV7-9 | . | . | CASSLGSDQPQHF | TGTGCCAGCAGTTTGGGCTCGGATCAGCCCCAGCATTTT
TRBJ2-7 | TRBV5-6 | TRBD2 | . | CASSVTGLAGPYEQYF | TGTGCCAGCAGCGTAACGGGACTAGCGGGACCCTACGAGCAGTACTTC
TRBJ1-4 | TRBV30 | . | . | CAWTGLHNEKLFF | TGTGCCTGGACGGGACTACATAATGAAAAACTGTTTTTT
TRBJ2-7 | TRBV6-5 | . | once | CASNRRDQFYEQYF | TGTGCCAGCAACCGCAGAGATCAATTCTACGAGCAGTACTTC
TRBJ2-7 | TRBV4-1 | . | . | CASSHSGEQYF | TGCGCCAGCAGCCACTCGGGGGAGCAGTACTTC